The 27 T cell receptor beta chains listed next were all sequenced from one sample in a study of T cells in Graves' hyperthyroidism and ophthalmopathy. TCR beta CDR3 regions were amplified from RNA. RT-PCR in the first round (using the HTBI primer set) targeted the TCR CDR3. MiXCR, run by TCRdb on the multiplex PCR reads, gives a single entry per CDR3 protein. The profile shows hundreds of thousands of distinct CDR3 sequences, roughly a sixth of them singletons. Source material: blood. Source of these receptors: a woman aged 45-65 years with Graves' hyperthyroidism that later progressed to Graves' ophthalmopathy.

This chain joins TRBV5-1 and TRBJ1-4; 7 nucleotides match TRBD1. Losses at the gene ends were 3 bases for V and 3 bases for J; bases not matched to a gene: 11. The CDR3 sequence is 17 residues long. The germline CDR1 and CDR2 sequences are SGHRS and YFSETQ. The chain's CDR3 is CASSSYGRGQSNEKLFF. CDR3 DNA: TGCGCCAGCAGCTCTTATGGCCGGGGACAGTCTAATGAAAAACTGTTTTTT.

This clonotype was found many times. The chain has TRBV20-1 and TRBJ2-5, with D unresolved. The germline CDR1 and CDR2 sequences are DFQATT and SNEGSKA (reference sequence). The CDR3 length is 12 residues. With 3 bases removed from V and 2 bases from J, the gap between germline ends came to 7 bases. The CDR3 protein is CSASPGQETQYF. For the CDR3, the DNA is TGCAGTGCTAGTCCCGGGCAAGAGACCCAGTACTTC.

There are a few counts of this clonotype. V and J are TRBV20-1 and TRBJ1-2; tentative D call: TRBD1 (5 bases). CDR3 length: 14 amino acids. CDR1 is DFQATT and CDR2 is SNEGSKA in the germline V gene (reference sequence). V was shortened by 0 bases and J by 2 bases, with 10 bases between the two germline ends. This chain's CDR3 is CSARDVKGNYGYTF. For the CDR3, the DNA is TGCAGTGCTAGAGACGTCAAGGGGAACTATGGCTACACCTTC.

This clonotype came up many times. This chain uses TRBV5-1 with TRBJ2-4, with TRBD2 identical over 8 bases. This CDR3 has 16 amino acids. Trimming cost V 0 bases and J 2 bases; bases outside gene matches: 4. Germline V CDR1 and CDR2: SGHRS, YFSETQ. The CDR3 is CASSLDGGASKNIQYF. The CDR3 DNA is TGCGCCAGCAGCTTGGACGGGGGGGCTTCCAAAAACATTCAGTACTTC.

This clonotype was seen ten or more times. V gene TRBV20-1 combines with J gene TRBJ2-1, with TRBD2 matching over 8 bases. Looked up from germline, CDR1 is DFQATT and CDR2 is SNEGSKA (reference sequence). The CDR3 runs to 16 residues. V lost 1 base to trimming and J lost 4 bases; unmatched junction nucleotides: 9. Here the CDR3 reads CSARVGGGGFYNEQFF. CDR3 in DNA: TGCAGTGCTAGAGTTGGGGGCGGGGGGTTTTACAATGAGCAGTTCTTC.

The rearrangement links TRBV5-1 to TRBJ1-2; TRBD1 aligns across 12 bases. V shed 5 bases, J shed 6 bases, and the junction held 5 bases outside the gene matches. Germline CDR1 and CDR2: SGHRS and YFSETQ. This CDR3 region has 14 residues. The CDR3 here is CASSEGQGANGYTF. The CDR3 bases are TGCGCCAGCAGTGAGGGACAGGGGGCGAATGGCTACACCTTC.

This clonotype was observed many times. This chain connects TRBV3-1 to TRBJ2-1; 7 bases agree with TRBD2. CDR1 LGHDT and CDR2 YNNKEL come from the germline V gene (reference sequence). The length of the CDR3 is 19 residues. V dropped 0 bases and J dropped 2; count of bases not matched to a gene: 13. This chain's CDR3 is CASSQDSPVGLAAYNEQFF. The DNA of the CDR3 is TGTGCCAGCAGCCAAGATTCACCCGTCGGGCTAGCGGCCTACAATGAGCAGTTCTTC.

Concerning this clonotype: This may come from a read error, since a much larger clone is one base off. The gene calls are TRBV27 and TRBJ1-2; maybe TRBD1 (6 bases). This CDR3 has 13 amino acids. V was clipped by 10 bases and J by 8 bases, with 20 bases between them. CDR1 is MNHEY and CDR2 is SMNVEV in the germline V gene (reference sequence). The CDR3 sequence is CANSQEGGQGYTF. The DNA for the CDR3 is TGTGCCAACTCACAGGAAGGGGGGCAAGGCTACACCTTC.

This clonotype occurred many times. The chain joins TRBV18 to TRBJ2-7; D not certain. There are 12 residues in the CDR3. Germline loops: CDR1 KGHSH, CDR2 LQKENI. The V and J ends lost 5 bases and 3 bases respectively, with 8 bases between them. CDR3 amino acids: CASSNSDYEQYF. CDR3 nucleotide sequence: TGTGCCAGCTCAAACAGCGACTACGAGCAGTACTTC. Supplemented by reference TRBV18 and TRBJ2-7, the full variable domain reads NAGVMQNPRHLVRRRGQEARLRCSPMKGHSHVYWYRQLPEEGLKFMVYLQKENIIDESGMPKERFSAEFPKEGPSILRIQQVVRGDSAAYFCASSNSDYEQYFGPGTRLTVT.

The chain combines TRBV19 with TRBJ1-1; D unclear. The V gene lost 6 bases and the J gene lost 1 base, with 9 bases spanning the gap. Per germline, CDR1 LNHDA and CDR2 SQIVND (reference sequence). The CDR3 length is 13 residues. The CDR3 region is CASRPSRNTEAFF. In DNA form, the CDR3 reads TGTGCCAGTAGGCCAAGTAGGAACACTGAAGCTTTCTTT.

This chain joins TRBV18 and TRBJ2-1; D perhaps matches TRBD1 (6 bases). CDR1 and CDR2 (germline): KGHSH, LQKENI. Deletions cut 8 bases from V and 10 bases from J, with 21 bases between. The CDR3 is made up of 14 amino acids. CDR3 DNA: TGTGCCAGCCGCGCCGGGACAACCGGCGGGGAGCAGTTCTTC. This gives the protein CASRAGTTGGEQFF. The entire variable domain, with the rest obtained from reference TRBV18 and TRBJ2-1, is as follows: NAGVMQNPRHLVRRRGQEARLRCSPMKGHSHVYWYRQLPEEGLKFMVYLQKENIIDESGMPKERFSAEFPKEGPSILRIQQVVRGDSAAYFCASRAGTTGGEQFFGPGTRLTVL.

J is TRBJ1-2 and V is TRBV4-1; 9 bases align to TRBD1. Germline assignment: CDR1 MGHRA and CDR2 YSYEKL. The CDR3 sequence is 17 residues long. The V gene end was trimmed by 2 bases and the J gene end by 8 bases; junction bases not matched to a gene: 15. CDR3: CASSQRRPGQGLGGYTF. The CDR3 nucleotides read TGCGCCAGCAGCCAACGTCGACCGGGACAGGGTTTGGGAGGCTACACCTTC.

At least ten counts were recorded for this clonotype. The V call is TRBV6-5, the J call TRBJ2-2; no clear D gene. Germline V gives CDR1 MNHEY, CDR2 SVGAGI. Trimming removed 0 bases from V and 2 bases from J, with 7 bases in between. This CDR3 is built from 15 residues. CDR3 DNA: TGTGCCAGCAGTTACTCGACGGCCAACACCGGGGAGCTGTTTTTT. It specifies CASSYSTANTGELFF.

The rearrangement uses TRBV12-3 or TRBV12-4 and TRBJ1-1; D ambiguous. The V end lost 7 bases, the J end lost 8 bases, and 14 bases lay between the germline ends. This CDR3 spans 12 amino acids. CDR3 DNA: TGTGCCAGCACCCTGATGCAGATGGAAGCTTTCTTT. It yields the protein CASTLMQMEAFF.

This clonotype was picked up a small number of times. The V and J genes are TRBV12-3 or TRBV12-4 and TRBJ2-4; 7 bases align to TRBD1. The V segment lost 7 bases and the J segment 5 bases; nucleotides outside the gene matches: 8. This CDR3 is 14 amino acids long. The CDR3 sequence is CASTWLDRQNIQYF. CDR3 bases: TGTGCCAGCACCTGGTTGGACAGGCAAAACATTCAGTACTTC.

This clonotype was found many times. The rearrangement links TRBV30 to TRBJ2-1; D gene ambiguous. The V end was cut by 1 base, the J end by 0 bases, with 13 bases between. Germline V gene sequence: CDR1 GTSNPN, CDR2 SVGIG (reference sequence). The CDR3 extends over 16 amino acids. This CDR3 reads CAWSGYQKSSYNEQFF. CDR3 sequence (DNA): TGTGCCTGGAGTGGTTACCAGAAGAGCTCCTACAATGAGCAGTTCTTC.

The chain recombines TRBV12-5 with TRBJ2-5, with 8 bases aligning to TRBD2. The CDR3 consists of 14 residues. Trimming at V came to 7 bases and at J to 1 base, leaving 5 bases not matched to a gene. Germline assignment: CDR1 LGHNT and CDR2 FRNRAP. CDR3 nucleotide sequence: TGTGCTAGTGCCACCGGGACTAGCCAAGAGACCCAGTACTTC. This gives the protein CASATGTSQETQYF.

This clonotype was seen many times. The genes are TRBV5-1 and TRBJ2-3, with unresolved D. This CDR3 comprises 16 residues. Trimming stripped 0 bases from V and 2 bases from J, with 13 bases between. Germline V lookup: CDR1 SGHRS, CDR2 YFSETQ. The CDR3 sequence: CASSLGQNMDTDTQYF. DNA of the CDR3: TGCGCCAGCAGCTTGGGGCAGAACATGGACACAGATACGCAGTATTTT. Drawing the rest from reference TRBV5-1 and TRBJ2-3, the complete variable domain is KAGVTQTPRYLIKTRGQQVTLSCSPISGHRSVSWYQQTPGQGLQFLFEYFSETQRNKGNFPGRFSGRQFSNSRSEMNVSTLELGDSALYLCASSLGQNMDTDTQYFGPGTRLTVL.

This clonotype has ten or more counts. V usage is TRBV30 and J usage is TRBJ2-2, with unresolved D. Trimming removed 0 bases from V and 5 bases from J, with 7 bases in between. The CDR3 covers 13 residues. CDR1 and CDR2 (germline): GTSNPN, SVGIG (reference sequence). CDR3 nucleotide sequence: TGTGCCTGGAGTGTCGCTGGAACCGGGGAGCTGTTTTTT. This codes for CAWSVAGTGELFF.

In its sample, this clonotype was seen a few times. CDR3 sequence: CASSQGSGGPYEQYF. In nucleotides, the CDR3 is TGTGCCAGCAGCCAAGGGAGCGGGGGGCCCTACGAGCAGTACTTC. J is TRBJ2-7 and V is TRBV3-1; TRBD2 agrees at 9 bases. The V gene end was trimmed by 1 base and the J gene end by 2 bases; junction bases not matched to a gene: 3. The CDR3 is 15 amino acids. From germline, CDR1 is LGHDT and CDR2 YNNKEL (reference sequence).

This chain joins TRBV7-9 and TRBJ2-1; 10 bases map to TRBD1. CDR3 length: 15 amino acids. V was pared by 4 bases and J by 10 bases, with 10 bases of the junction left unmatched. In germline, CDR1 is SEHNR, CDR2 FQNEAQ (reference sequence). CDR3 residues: CASSSDRGGNVEQFF. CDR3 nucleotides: TGTGCCAGCAGCTCGGACAGGGGGGGGAATGTAGAGCAGTTCTTC.

CDR3 DNA: TGTGCCAGCCGTCCCAAGACAGGGACCTCCTACAATGAGCAGTTCTTC. This gives the protein CASRPKTGTSYNEQFF. This sequence joins TRBV11-1 and TRBJ2-1; the match to TRBD1 covers 7 bases. J was trimmed by 0 bases and V by 8 bases; bases with no gene match: 10. Germline lookup yields CDR1 SGHAT and CDR2 FQDESV (reference sequence). The CDR3 contains 16 residues.

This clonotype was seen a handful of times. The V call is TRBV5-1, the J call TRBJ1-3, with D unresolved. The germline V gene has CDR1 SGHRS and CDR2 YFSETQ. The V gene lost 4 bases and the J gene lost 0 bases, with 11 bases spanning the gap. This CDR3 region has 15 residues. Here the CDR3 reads CASSPSQSSGNTIYF. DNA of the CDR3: TGCGCCAGCAGCCCCTCACAGAGCTCTGGAAACACCATATATTTT.

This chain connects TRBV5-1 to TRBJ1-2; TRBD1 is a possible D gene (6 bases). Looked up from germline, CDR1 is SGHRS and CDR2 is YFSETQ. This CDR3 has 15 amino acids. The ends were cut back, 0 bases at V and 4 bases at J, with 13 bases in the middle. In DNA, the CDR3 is TGCGCCAGCAGCTTGGCCGAGGGCAGGGGCTATGGCTACACCTTC. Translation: CASSLAEGRGYGYTF.

The CDR3 loop reads CAISESTSNQPQHF. The DNA for the CDR3 is TGTGCCATCAGTGAGTCAACGAGCAATCAGCCCCAGCATTTT. The chain has TRBV10-3 and TRBJ1-5, with D uncertain. The germline V and J ends were trimmed by 0 bases and 1 base, with 4 bases remaining between them. The CDR3 totals 14 residues. CDR1 and CDR2 from the germline V gene are ENHRY and SYGVKD.

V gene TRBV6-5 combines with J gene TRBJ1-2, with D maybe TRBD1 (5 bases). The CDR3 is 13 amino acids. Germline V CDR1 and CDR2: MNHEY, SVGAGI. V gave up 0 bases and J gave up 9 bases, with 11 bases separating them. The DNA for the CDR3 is TGTGCCAGCAGTTACTCGTCTGGGACCAGCTACACCTTC. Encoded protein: CASSYSSGTSYTF.

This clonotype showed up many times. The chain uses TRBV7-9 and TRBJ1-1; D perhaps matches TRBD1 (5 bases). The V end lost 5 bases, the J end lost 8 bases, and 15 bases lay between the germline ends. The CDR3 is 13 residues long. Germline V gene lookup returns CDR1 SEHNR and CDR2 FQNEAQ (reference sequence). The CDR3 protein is CASSNRDSPEAFF. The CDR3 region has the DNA TGTGCCAGCAGCAACCGGGACTCCCCGGAAGCTTTCTTT.